The subject of this entry is one T cell receptor (beta chain). Its specificity is not known. This specimen belongs to a study of OX40 agonist ivuxolimab in advanced cancers. Study in general: People who had prior anti-PD-1, anti-PD-L1 or anti-CTLA-4 therapy could take part, and less than 50% had some.

Overall study results and limits: In the 0.1-3.0 mg/kg groups, partial responders showed among the lowest expansion.

The data were produced by immunoSEQ multiplex PCR, yet TCRdb's version contains in-frame clones alone and is incomplete. The sample carries approximately 25,000 clones, 77% recorded once. This CDR3 spans 17 amino acids. Germline lookup yields CDR1 MGHDK and CDR2 SYGVNS. V was clipped by 5 bases and J by 0 bases, with 19 bases between them. This TCR derives from an adult with an advanced solid tumor such as melanoma, head and neck, liver or kidney cancer. The input for sequencing was CD4+ or CD8+ T cells sorted from blood, taken in a trial of the OX40 agonist ivuxolimab. The chain links TRBV25-1 to TRBJ1-1, with D perhaps matching TRBD1 (6 bases). Here the CDR3 reads CASSLYGTGMMNTEAFF. CDR3 sequence (DNA): TGTGCCAGCAGTTTGTACGGAACAGGGATGATGAACACTGAAGCTTTCTTT.